These 29 T cell receptor beta chains were all obtained from the same sample, sequenced in a study of T cells in tuberculosis. Thawed, overnight-rested PBMC were stained with GMM-loaded CD1B tetramer, viability dye and anti-CD3, then sorted. The CD1B tetramers carried C32 glucose monomycolate purified from Rhodococcus equi. The assay was immunoSEQ multiplex PCR, and TCRdb's table has in-frame clones only and misses some. The table has approximately 60,000 clones, about 86% seen once; the top ten hold roughly 13%. Sequencing was carried out using CD1b-GMM tetramer-negative cells sorted from PBMCs. These receptors were obtained from an adult woman with latent tuberculosis.

The V call is TRBV7-9, the J call TRBJ2-7; D uncertain. V shed 5 bases and J shed 7 bases, with 9 bases lying between them. The CDR3 consists of 11 residues. CDR1 SEHNR and CDR2 FQNEAQ come from the germline V gene (reference sequence). The CDR3 nucleotides are TGTGCCAGCAGCCACTACGAAGAGCAGTACTTC. It translates to CASSHYEEQYF.

This clone was found a few times. The chain carries TRBV5-8 and TRBJ2-3, with 11 bases identical to TRBD2. This CDR3 comprises 19 residues. V lost 3 bases, J lost 1 base, and 13 bases stayed unmatched. Per germline, CDR1 SGHTS and CDR2 YDEGEE. Written as DNA, the CDR3 is TGTGCCAGCAGCTATAAGAATAGCGGGAGGGCCCGAGGCACAGATACGCAGTATTTT. As protein: CASSYKNSGRARGTDTQYF.

This clone has only one observation. V gene TRBV29-1 combines with J gene TRBJ2-3; D is undetermined. From germline, CDR1 is SQVTM and CDR2 ANQGSEA. Trimming left V 2 bases short and J 6 bases short, with 12 bases between. The CDR3 spans 13 residues. Here the CDR3 reads CSVERRFLDTQYF. The CDR3 coding sequence is TGCAGCGTTGAAAGGCGGTTCCTGGATACGCAGTATTTT.

The chain combines TRBV14 with TRBJ2-3, with D uncertain. CDR1 is SGHDN and CDR2 is FVKESK in the germline V gene. V was clipped by 4 bases and J by 0 bases, with 11 bases between them. The CDR3 sequence is 15 residues long. CDR3 sequence: CASSPRMGSTDTQYF. Here the CDR3 DNA reads TGTGCCAGCAGCCCCCGGATGGGCAGCACAGATACGCAGTATTTT.

V gene TRBV6-5 combines with J gene TRBJ1-1; a possible D gene is TRBD1 (6 bases). This CDR3 has 13 amino acids. The V end lost 5 bases, the J end lost 3 bases, and 10 bases lay between the germline ends. The germline gives CDR1 MNHEY, CDR2 SVGAGI. This chain's CDR3 is CASSRDKYTEAFF. In nucleotides, the CDR3 is TGTGCCAGCAGTCGGGACAAATACACTGAAGCTTTCTTT.

The chain has TRBV7-2 and TRBJ1-1; 7 bases match TRBD1. V lost 4 bases to trimming and J lost 4 bases; unmatched junction nucleotides: 9. Germline V CDR1 and CDR2: SGHTA, FQGNSA. This CDR3 has 15 amino acids. This CDR3 is CASSSQGSKVTEAFF. In DNA, the CDR3 is TGTGCCAGCAGCTCACAGGGGTCCAAGGTCACTGAAGCTTTCTTT.

The chain combines TRBV30 with TRBJ2-2; D gene ambiguous. The germline CDR1 and CDR2 sequences are GTSNPN and SVGIG (reference sequence). The V end was cut by 7 bases, the J end by 0 bases, with 15 bases between. The CDR3 has 15 residues. The CDR3 DNA reads TGTGCCTTACTGACTCGAAGAACGAACACCGGGGAGCTGTTTTTT. This sequence encodes CALLTRRTNTGELFF.

The chain couples TRBV14 to TRBJ2-2; 9 nucleotides match TRBD2. Germline CDR1 is SGHDN and CDR2 is FVKESK. V shed 1 base, J shed 6 bases, and the junction held 3 bases outside the gene matches. This CDR3 is built from 15 residues. The CDR3 is CASSQVAGGPGELFF. In DNA form, the CDR3 reads TGTGCCAGCAGCCAAGTGGCGGGGGGGCCCGGGGAGCTGTTTTTT.

This chain connects TRBV6-5 to TRBJ1-5, with D perhaps TRBD1 (5 bases). V shed 6 bases and J shed 6 bases, with 15 bases lying between them. Germline V gives CDR1 MNHEY, CDR2 SVGAGI. This CDR3 has 14 amino acids. The chain's CDR3 is CASRSQGRSQPQHF. For the CDR3, the DNA is TGTGCCAGCAGATCTCAGGGTAGAAGTCAGCCCCAGCATTTT.

The chain links TRBV28 to TRBJ2-5; TRBD2 matches 14 bases. Trimming at V came to 5 bases and at J to 5 bases, leaving 10 bases not matched to a gene. The CDR3 spans 17 residues. The germline V gene has CDR1 MDHEN and CDR2 SYDVKM. CDR3 protein: CASSPGTSGRESETQYF. The CDR3 bases are TGTGCCAGCAGTCCCGGGACTAGCGGGAGAGAAAGCGAGACCCAGTACTTC.

The V call is TRBV28, the J call TRBJ2-1, with D unclear. With 2 bases removed from V and 7 bases from J, the gap between germline ends came to 6 bases. The CDR3 totals 12 residues. Germline lookup yields CDR1 MDHEN and CDR2 SYDVKM. DNA for the CDR3: TGTGCCAGCAGTTTAATTAGAAATGAGCAGTTCTTC. Amino acid sequence: CASSLIRNEQFF.

This clone was counted between two and nine times. The V and J genes are TRBV6-1 and TRBJ1-4; perhaps TRBD1 as D (5 bases). The germline V and J ends were trimmed by 4 bases and 0 bases, with 9 bases remaining between them. This CDR3 is 15 amino acids long. CDR1 MNHNS and CDR2 SASEGT come from the germline V gene. The CDR3 DNA is TGTGCCAGCAGTGTTCGGGGGACAACTAATGAAAAACTGTTTTTT. Translation gives CASSVRGTTNEKLFF.

The chain recombines TRBV19 with TRBJ1-1, with 11 bases fitting TRBD1. In germline, CDR1 is LNHDA, CDR2 SQIVND (reference sequence). The CDR3 sequence is 15 residues long. Trimming took 6 bases from V and 5 from J; bases not matched to a gene: 8. CDR3 loop: CASRAGTGGKTEAFF. The DNA for the CDR3 is TGTGCCAGTAGGGCCGGGACAGGGGGTAAGACTGAAGCTTTCTTT.

This chain links TRBV21-1 with TRBJ2-5; TRBD2 is the table's D call, not checked against the DNA. TRBV21-1 has pseudogene status. The CDR3 extends over 12 amino acids. The CDR3 DNA follows: TGTGCCAGCACGGGTTTACAAGAGACCCAGTACTTC. The encoded protein is CASTGLQETQYF.

This clone appeared a few times. The chain joins TRBV5-8 to TRBJ1-1; D unresolved. The length of the CDR3 is 13 residues. V lost 0 bases and J 7 bases, leaving 10 bases between the germline ends. The germline CDR1 and CDR2 sequences are SGHTS and YDEGEE. The CDR3 nucleotides are TGTGCCAGCAGCTTGGGAGGGCAGATTGAAGCTTTCTTT. It specifies CASSLGGQIEAFF.

The chain recombines TRBV27 with TRBJ2-5; 7 nucleotides match TRBD1. The J call may not be correct, given that the DNA end is closer to TRBJ2-7. This CDR3 is 14 amino acids long. Germline loops: CDR1 MNHEY, CDR2 SMNVEV (reference sequence). Here the CDR3 reads CASSLWSGGDEQYF. The CDR3 DNA is TGTGCCAGCAGTTTATGGTCAGGGGGTGACGAGCAGTACTTC.

The chain recombines TRBV7-8 with TRBJ1-5, with a weak D call TRBD1 (5 bases). This CDR3 comprises 14 residues. The V end lost 1 base, the J end lost 7 bases, and 11 bases lay between the germline ends. The germline V gene encodes CDR1 SGHVS and CDR2 FQNEAQ. The CDR3 protein is CASSLGGGVQPQHF. The CDR3 nucleotides are TGTGCCAGCAGCTTAGGGGGCGGGGTCCAGCCCCAGCATTTT.

The chain couples TRBV18 to TRBJ1-3; D may be TRBD1 (6 bases). The CDR3 contains 15 residues. With 3 bases removed from V and 0 bases from J, the gap between germline ends came to 9 bases. Germline values: CDR1 KGHSH, CDR2 LQKENI. The CDR3 here is CASSPTGSSGNTIYF. The CDR3 DNA sequence: TGTGCCAGCTCACCGACAGGTTCCTCTGGAAACACCATATATTTT.

V and J are TRBV9 and TRBJ1-1, with TRBD1 identical over 10 bases. The length of the CDR3 is 16 residues. Germline V gene data show CDR1 as SGDLS and CDR2 as YYNGEE. V dropped 4 bases and J dropped 1; count of bases not matched to a gene: 7. CDR3 DNA: TGTGCCAGCAGCCCCCAGACAGGGGGCGCGAACACTGAAGCTTTCTTT. Amino acid sequence: CASSPQTGGANTEAFF.

The sample holds a few counts of this clone. This chain links TRBV28 with TRBJ1-5; D not certain. Trimming removed 8 bases at V and 12 bases at J, with 8 bases between. Germline CDR1 MDHEN, CDR2 SYDVKM. The CDR3 runs to 9 residues. The CDR3 loop is CASGRGQHF. The CDR3 bases are TGTGCCAGCGGCCGGGGCCAGCATTTT.

The V call is TRBV28, the J call TRBJ2-3; TRBD1 matches 9 bases. This CDR3 spans 16 amino acids. Germline-derived CDR1 and CDR2 are MDHEN and SYDVKM. V trimming: 2 bases; J trimming: 4 bases; junction bases outside the gene matches: 7. CDR3 protein: CASSLRTGVRADTQYF. The CDR3 coding sequence is TGTGCCAGCAGTTTAAGGACAGGGGTTCGAGCAGATACGCAGTATTTT.

With respect to this clone: The same CDR3 arises from other DNA sequences in this sample as well. The chain couples TRBV7-2 to TRBJ1-6, with D perhaps matching TRBD1 (5 bases). Germline CDR1 and CDR2: SGHTA and FQGNSA. Trimming took 6 bases from V and 13 from J, leaving 19 bases between them. The CDR3 is 14 residues long. CDR3 in amino acids: CASSIVGQGSPLHF. The CDR3 coding sequence is TGTGCCAGCAGTATAGTCGGGCAGGGTTCCCCCCTCCACTTT.

The chain employs TRBV28 and TRBJ1-5; no reliable D call. The CDR3 totals 12 residues. V was clipped by 6 bases and J by 3 bases, with 6 bases between them. From germline, CDR1 is MDHEN and CDR2 SYDVKM. This chain's CDR3 is CASRAPNQPQHF. The CDR3 DNA reads TGTGCCAGCAGGGCTCCCAATCAGCCCCAGCATTTT.

The V gene is TRBV29-1, the J gene TRBJ1-1; the D gene is possibly TRBD1 (6 bases). V lost 3 bases and J 7 bases, leaving 18 bases between the germline ends. Per the germline V gene, CDR1 is SQVTM and CDR2 is ANQGSEA. The CDR3 spans 14 residues. The chain's CDR3 is CSVEGRGITIEAFF. The CDR3 bases are TGCAGCGTTGAGGGCAGGGGAATTACCATTGAAGCTTTCTTT. Drawing the rest from reference TRBV29-1 and TRBJ1-1, the complete variable domain is SAVISQKPSRDICQRGTSLTIQCQVDSQVTMMFWYRQQPGQSLTLIATANQGSEATYESGFVIDKFPISRPNLTFSTLTVSNMSPEDSSIYLCSVEGRGITIEAFFGQGTRLTVV.

The V gene is TRBV4-1, the J gene TRBJ2-1, with 7 bases aligning to TRBD2. The CDR3 totals 13 residues. Looked up from germline, CDR1 is MGHRA and CDR2 is YSYEKL. V gave up 5 bases and J gave up 5 bases; unmatched junction bases: 3. CDR3 region: CASSGTSDNEQFF. The CDR3 nucleotides are TGCGCCAGCAGCGGCACTAGCGACAATGAGCAGTTCTTC.

The chain recombines TRBV10-3 with TRBJ1-2, with unresolved D. The V gene's germline CDR1 is ENHRY and CDR2 SYGVKD. The CDR3 has 12 residues. The ends were cut back, 5 bases at V and 4 bases at J, with 8 bases in the middle. CDR3 nucleotides: TGTGCCATCAGTTCAGCAGGCTATGGCTACACCTTC. Its translation is CAISSAGYGYTF.

The chain links TRBV5-1 to TRBJ2-7, with TRBD1 as a possible D gene (6 bases). This CDR3 region has 15 residues. Trimming removed 2 bases from V and 5 bases from J, with 17 bases in between. CDR1 is SGHRS and CDR2 is YFSETQ in the germline V gene. CDR3 amino acids: CASSLLGGQLNEQYF. The CDR3, as DNA: TGCGCCAGCAGCTTATTAGGGGGTCAGTTGAACGAGCAGTACTTC.

The chain is built from TRBV10-3 and TRBJ1-4; the match to TRBD1 covers 10 bases. The junction had 3 bases not matched to a gene; V was cut back by 0 bases and J by 5 bases. The CDR3 covers 16 residues. Germline-derived CDR1 and CDR2 are ENHRY and SYGVKD. The CDR3 region has the DNA TGTGCCATCAGTGAGTCGTGGACAGGGGGAAATGAAAAACTGTTTTTT. Its protein is CAISESWTGGNEKLFF.

The chain carries TRBV2 and TRBJ2-1; TRBD2 matches at 12 bases. From germline, CDR1 is SNHLY and CDR2 FYNNEI. This CDR3 region has 16 residues. V was pared by 5 bases and J by 7 bases, with 9 bases of the junction left unmatched. The CDR3 reads CASSPQWTSGVNEQFF. The CDR3 DNA follows: TGTGCCAGCAGTCCCCAATGGACTAGCGGGGTAAATGAGCAGTTCTTC.